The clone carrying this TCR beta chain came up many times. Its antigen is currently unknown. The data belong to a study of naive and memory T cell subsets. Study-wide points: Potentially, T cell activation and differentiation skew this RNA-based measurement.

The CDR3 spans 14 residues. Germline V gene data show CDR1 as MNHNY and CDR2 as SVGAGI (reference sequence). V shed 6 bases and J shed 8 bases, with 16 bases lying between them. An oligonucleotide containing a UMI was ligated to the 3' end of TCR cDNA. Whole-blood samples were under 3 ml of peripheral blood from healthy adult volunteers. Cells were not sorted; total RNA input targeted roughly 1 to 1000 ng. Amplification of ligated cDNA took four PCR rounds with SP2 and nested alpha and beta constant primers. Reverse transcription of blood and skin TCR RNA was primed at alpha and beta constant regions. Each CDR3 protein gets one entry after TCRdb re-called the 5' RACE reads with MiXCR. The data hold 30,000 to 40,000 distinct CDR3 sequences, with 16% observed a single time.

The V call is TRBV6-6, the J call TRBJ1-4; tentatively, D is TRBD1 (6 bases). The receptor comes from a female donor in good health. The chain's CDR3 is CASRLVLDSEKLFF. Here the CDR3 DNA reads TGTGCCAGCAGACTCGTATTGGACAGCGAAAAACTGTTTTTT.